This T cell receptor beta chain was found in a study of blood T cell repertoires in COVID-19. Study in general: From T cells, B-cell-depleted T cells, or PBMCs came the material, which was cDNA or gDNA.

CDR3 size: 16 residues. Original processing notes: The authors estimated nucleated cell counts from reference gene primer amplification. Some clones are missing from TCRdb's copy, which holds only in-frame ones; the method was immunoSEQ multiplex PCR. The DNA was the basis for D and trimming; V, J and clone size are from that table. The table lists 150,000 to 200,000 clones, about 88% of them singletons. Cohort placement rested on clinical history that participants reported themselves. Symptom resolution, clearance, or two negative PCRs marked the recovered donors of Cohort 3. This TCR came from a woman between 18 and 29 years old who had recovered from COVID-19. The chain has TRBV21-1 and TRBJ2-3; the table's D call of TRBD1 was not tested on the DNA. TRBV21-1 is designated a pseudogene. The sequenced sample was PBMCs or T cells enriched from blood (not recorded which). CDR3 residues: CASSNVRGQAADTQYF. The CDR3 DNA follows: TGTGCCAGCAGCAACGTTCGCGGACAGGCGGCAGATACGCAGTATTTT.